This paragraph covers one T cell receptor (beta chain) sequence. Its antigen is not known. This sample stems from a study of CD8+ T cells in alopecia areata. Overall study findings and caveats: Sequencing of scalp samples also captures resident alphabeta T cells of normal skin. TCR sharing across patients was less clear than in mice, possibly HLA-related.

Sorting of CD4+ and CD8+ T cells was performed on PBMCs. Extraction and reverse transcription of RNA yielded cDNA as the sequencing template. Sequenced by immunoSEQ multiplex PCR; TCRdb stores in-frame clones only, minus some. The table lists over 90,000 clones, around 50% of them singletons. V lost 0 bases and J 7 bases, leaving 15 bases between the germline ends. Germline V gives CDR1 LGHNA, CDR2 YNFKEQ. CDR3 length equals 15 residues. The receptor was derived from a human donor in good health. The chain joins TRBV4-2 to TRBJ2-5, with D possibly matching TRBD2 (5 bases). The sample consisted of CD4+ T cells sorted from blood. CDR3 coding DNA: TGTGCCAGCAGCCAAGATCGGTCAGCGGTTTTGACCCAGTACTTC. Translation: CASSQDRSAVLTQYF.